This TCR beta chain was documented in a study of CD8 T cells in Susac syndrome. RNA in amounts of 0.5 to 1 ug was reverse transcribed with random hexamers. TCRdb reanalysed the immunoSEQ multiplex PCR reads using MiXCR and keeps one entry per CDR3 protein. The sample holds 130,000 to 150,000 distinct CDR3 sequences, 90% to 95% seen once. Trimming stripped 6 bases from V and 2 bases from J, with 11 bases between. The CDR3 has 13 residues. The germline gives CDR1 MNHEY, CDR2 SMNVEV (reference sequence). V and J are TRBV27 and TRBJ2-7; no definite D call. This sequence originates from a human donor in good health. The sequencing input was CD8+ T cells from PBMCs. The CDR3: CASRYGQAYEQYF. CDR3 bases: TGTGCCAGCAGGTACGGGCAAGCCTACGAGCAGTACTTC.